This TCR beta chain was identified during a study of persistence of HIV-infected CD4 T cells. On this clone itself: Its antigen is still unknown.

The libraries were made with immunoSEQ version 4 in survey mode. Sequenced by immunoSEQ multiplex PCR; TCRdb stores in-frame clones only, minus some. The sample has roughly 64,000 clones, about four fifths seen once. The stimulus was an HIV-1 Gag 15-mer peptide pool, about 1 ug/peptide/mL. CD40L-negative CD69-negative CD45RO-high memory CD4+ T cells were sorted as populations depleted of antigen-responding cells. CDR1 and CDR2 from the germline V gene are LNHDA and SQIVND (reference sequence). Trimming cost V 6 bases and J 4 bases; bases outside gene matches: 7. This CDR3 region has 15 residues. Source: CD4+ T cells sorted from PBMCs after approximately 19-hour stimulation, taken from a patient who received antiretroviral therapy. This receptor was obtained from an adult man with HIV who was CMV-seropositive. J is TRBJ2-7 and V is TRBV19, with 12 bases that match TRBD2. CDR3 bases: TGTGCCAGTAGCACTTCTAGCGGGGGGGCGTACGAGCAGTACTTC. Amino acid sequence: CASSTSSGGAYEQYF.